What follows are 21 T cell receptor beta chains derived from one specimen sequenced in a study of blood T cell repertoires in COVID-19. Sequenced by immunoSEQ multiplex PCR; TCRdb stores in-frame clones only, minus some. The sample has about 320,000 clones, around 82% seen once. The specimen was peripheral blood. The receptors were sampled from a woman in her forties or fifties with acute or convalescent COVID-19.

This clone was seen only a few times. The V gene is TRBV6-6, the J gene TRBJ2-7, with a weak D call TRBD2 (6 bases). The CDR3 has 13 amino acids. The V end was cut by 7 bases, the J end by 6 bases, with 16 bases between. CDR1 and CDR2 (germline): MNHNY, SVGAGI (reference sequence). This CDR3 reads CASILAGSGEQYF. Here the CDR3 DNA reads TGTGCCAGCATCCTCGCCGGGAGCGGCGAGCAGTACTTC.

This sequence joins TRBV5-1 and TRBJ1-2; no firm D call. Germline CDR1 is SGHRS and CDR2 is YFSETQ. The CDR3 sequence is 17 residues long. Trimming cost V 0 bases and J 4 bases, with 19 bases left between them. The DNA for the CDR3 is TGCGCCAGCAGCTTGGCTCCGATTGACATCCGGGGCTATGGCTACACCTTC. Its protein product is CASSLAPIDIRGYGYTF.

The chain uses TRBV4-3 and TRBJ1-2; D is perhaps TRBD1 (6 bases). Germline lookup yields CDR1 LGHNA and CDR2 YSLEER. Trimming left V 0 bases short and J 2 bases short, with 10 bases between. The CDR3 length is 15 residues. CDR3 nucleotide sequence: TGCGCCAGCAGCCAAGACGGGACAACCAACTATGGCTACACCTTC. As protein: CASSQDGTTNYGYTF.

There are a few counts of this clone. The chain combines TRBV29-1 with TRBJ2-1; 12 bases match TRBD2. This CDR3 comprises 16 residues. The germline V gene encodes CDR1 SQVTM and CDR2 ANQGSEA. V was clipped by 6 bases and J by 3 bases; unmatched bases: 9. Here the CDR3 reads CSVEYGTSGFYNEQFF. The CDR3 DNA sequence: TGCAGCGTCGAATACGGGACTAGCGGGTTCTACAATGAGCAGTTCTTC.

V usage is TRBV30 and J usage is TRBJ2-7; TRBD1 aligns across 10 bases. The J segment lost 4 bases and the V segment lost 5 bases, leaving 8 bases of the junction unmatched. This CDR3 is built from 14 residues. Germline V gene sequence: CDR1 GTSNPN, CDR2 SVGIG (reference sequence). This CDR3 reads CAWDSTGGGYEQYF. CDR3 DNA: TGTGCCTGGGACTCGACAGGGGGCGGGTACGAGCAGTACTTC.

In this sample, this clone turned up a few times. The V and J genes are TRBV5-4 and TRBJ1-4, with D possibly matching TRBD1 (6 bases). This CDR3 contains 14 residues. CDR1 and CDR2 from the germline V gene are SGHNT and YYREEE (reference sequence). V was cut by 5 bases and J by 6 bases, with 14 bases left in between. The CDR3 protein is CASSSRGADEKLFF. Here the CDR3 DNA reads TGTGCCAGCAGTTCTCGGGGGGCAGATGAAAAACTGTTTTTT. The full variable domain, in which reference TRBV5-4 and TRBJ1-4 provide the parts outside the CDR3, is ETGVTQSPTHLIKTRGQQVTLRCSSQSGHNTVSWYQQALGQGPQFIFQYYREEENGRGNFPPRFSGLQFPNYSSELNVNALELDDSALYLCASSSRGADEKLFFGSGTQLSVL.

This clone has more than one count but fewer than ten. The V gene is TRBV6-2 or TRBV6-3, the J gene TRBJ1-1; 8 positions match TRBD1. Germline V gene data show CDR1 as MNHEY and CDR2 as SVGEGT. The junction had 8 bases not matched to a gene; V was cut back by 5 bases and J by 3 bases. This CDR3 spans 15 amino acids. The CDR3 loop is CASSHWTGRDTEAFF. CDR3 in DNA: TGTGCCAGCAGTCACTGGACAGGGAGGGACACTGAAGCTTTCTTT.

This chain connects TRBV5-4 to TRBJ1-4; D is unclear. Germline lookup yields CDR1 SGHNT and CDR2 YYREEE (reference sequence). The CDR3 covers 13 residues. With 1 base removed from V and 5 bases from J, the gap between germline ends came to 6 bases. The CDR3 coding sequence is TGTGCCAGCAGCTTGACTGCGAATGAAAAACTGTTTTTT. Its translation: CASSLTANEKLFF. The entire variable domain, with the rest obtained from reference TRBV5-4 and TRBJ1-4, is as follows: ETGVTQSPTHLIKTRGQQVTLRCSSQSGHNTVSWYQQALGQGPQFIFQYYREEENGRGNFPPRFSGLQFPNYSSELNVNALELDDSALYLCASSLTANEKLFFGSGTQLSVL.

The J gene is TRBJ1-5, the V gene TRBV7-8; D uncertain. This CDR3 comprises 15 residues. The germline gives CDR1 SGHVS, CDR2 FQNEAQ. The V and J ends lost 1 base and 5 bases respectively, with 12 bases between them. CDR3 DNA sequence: TGTGCCAGCAGCTTAGTCTACAGCCCCGATCAGCCCCAGCATTTT. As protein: CASSLVYSPDQPQHF.

CDR3 in amino acids: CASSPPGGLVGNEQFF. In DNA form, the CDR3 reads TGTGCCAGCTCACCACCAGGAGGGCTCGTTGGCAATGAGCAGTTCTTC. V is TRBV18 and J is TRBJ2-1, with TRBD2 as a possible D gene (6 bases). Germline CDR1 KGHSH, CDR2 LQKENI. The CDR3 sequence is 16 residues long. V lost 0 bases, J lost 6 bases, and 15 bases lay in between.

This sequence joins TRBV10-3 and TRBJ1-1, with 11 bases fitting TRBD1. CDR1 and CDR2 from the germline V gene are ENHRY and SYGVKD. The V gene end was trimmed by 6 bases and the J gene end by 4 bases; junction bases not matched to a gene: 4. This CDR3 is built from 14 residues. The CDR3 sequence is CAISRGQGATEAFF. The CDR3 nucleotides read TGTGCCATCAGCCGAGGACAGGGGGCCACTGAAGCTTTCTTT.

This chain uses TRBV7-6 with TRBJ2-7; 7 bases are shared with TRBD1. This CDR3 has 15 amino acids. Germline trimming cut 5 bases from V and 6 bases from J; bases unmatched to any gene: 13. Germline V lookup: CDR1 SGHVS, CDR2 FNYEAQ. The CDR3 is CASSLWTGLAAEQYF. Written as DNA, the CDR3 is TGTGCCAGCAGCCTATGGACAGGATTAGCTGCCGAGCAGTACTTC.

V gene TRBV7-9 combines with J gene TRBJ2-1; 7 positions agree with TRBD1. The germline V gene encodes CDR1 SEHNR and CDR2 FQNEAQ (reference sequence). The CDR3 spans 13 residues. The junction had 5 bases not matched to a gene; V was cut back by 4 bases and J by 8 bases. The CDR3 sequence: CASSSTGSDEQFF. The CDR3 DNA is TGTGCCAGCAGCTCGACAGGGTCGGATGAGCAGTTCTTC.

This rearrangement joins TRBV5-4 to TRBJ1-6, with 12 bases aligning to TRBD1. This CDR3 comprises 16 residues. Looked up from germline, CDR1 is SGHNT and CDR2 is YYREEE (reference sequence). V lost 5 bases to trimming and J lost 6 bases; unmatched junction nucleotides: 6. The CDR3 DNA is TGTGCCAGCAGACACACGGGACAGGGGGCTAATTCACCCCTCCACTTT. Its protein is CASRHTGQGANSPLHF. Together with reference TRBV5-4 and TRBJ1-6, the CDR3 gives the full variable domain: ETGVTQSPTHLIKTRGQQVTLRCSSQSGHNTVSWYQQALGQGPQFIFQYYREEENGRGNFPPRFSGLQFPNYSSELNVNALELDDSALYLCASRHTGQGANSPLHFGNGTRLTVT.

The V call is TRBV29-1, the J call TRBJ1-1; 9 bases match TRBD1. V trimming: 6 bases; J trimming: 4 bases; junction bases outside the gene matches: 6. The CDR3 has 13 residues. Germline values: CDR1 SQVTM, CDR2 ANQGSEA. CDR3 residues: CSVAGTGSTEAFF. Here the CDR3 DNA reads TGCAGCGTAGCCGGGACAGGGAGCACTGAAGCTTTCTTT.

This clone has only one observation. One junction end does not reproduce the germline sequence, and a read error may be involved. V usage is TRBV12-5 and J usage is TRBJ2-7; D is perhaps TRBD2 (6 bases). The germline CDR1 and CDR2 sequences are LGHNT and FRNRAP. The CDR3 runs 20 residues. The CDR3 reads CASGLSNGGLLALLGLERYF. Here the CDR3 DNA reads TGTGCTAGTGGTTTGTCGAACGGGGGACTTCTTGCATTGCTAGGGCTGGAGCGGTACTTC.

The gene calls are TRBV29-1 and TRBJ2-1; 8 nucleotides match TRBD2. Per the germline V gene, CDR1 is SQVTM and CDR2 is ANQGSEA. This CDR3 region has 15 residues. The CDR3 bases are TGCAGAGCTGGCTCGCCGGGAGGGCCAGGGCATGAGCAGTTCTTC. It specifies CRAGSPGGPGHEQFF.

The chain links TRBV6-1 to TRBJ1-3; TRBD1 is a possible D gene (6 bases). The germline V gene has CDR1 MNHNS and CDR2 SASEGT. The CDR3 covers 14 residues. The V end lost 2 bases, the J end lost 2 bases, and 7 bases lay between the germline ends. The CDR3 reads CASSEWGPGNTIYF. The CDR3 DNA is TGTGCCAGCAGTGAATGGGGGCCTGGAAACACCATATATTTT.

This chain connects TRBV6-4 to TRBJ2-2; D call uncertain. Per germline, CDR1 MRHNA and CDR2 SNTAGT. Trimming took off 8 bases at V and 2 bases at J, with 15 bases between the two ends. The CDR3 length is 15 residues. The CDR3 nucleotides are TGTGCCAGCTCGTCCGAGGCTTTAAACACCGGGGAGCTGTTTTTT. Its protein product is CASSSEALNTGELFF.

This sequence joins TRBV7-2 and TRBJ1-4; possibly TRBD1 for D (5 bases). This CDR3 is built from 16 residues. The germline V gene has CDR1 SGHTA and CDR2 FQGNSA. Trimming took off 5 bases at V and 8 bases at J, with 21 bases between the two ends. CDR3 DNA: TGTGCCAGCAGCCTTGGCAGGGCCGGGAGGAAGGAAAAACTGTTTTTT. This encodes CASSLGRAGRKEKLFF.

CDR3 DNA sequence: TGTGCCGGACCCGCGGGGTACAATGAGCAGTTCTTC. It is translated as CAGPAGYNEQFF. This sequence joins TRBV2 and TRBJ2-1, with D perhaps matching TRBD2 (6 bases). With 11 bases removed from V and 4 bases from J, the gap between germline ends came to 12 bases. Germline values: CDR1 SNHLY, CDR2 FYNNEI. The length of the CDR3 is 12 residues.